This T cell receptor beta chain appears in the sequencing data of a study of PD-1 blockade in classical Hodgkin lymphoma. Study-wide findings and caveats: Healthy donors reportedly exceeded newly diagnosed patients in baseline TCR diversity.

The ends were cut back, 0 bases at V and 3 bases at J, with 14 bases in the middle. Looked up from germline, CDR1 is SGHRS and CDR2 is YFSETQ. The CDR3 sequence is 16 residues long. Details on this clone: Its antigen is as yet unknown.

Measured with immunoSEQ multiplex PCR; TCRdb has only the in-frame clones, and not every one. The sample lists around 26,000 clones, roughly 94% occurring once. Time point denoted: newly diagnosed, previously untreated cHL patient sample. PBMCs from patients with newly diagnosed, untreated classical Hodgkin lymphoma served as a comparison group for the relapsed/refractory trial patients. The receptor's source is a human donor with classical Hodgkin lymphoma. The chain is built from TRBV5-1 and TRBJ2-3; tentative D call: TRBD2 (6 bases). Sequencing input: peripheral blood mononuclear cells (PBMCs). The CDR3 reads CASSLDGGVGTDTQYF. The CDR3 DNA reads TGCGCCAGCAGCTTGGACGGCGGGGTAGGGACAGATACGCAGTATTTT.